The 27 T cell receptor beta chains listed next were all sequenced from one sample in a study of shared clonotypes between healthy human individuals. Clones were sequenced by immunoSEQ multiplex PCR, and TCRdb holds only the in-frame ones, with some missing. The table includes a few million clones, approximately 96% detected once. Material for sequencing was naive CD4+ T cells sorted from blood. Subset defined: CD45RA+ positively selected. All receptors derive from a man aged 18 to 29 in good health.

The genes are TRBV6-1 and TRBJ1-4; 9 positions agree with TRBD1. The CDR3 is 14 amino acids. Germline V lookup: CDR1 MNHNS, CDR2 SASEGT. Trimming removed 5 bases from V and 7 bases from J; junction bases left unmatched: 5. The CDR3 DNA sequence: TGTGCCAGCAGTACAGGGGGCCTGGGTGAAAAACTGTTTTTT. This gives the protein CASSTGGLGEKLFF.

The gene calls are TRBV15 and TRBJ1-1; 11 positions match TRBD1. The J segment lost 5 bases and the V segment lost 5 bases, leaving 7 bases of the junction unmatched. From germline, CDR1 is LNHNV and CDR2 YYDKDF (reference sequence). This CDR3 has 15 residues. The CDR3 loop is CATSPRDRGRTEAFF. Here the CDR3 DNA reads TGTGCCACCAGCCCTCGGGACAGGGGGAGAACTGAAGCTTTCTTT.

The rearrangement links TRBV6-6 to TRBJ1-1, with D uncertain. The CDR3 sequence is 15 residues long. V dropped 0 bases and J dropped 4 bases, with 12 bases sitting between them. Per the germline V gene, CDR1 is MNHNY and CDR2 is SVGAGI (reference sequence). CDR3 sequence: CASSYSGSESTEAFF. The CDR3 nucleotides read TGTGCCAGCAGTTACTCGGGGAGTGAAAGCACTGAAGCTTTCTTT.

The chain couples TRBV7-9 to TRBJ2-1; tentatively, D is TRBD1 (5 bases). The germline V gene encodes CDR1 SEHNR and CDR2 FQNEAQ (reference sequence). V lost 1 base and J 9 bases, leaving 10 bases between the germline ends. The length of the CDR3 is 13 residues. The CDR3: CASSLGGQGEQFF. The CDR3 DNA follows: TGTGCCAGCAGCTTAGGTGGGCAGGGTGAGCAGTTCTTC.

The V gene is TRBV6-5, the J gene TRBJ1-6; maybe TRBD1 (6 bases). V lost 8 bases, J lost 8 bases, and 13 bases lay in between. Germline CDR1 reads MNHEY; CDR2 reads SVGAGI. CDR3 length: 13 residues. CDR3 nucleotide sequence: TGTGCCAGCGGGCGGGGGCAGCATTCACCCCTCCACTTT. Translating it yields CASGRGQHSPLHF.

In DNA, the CDR3 is TGTGCCAGCAGAGACGGGGTCAGTCAAGAGACCCAGTACTTC. Translated, it gives CASRDGVSQETQYF. The V and J genes are TRBV2 and TRBJ2-5; maybe TRBD2 (5 bases). V lost 6 bases and J lost 2, with 13 bases in between. This CDR3 is built from 14 residues. Germline lookup yields CDR1 SNHLY and CDR2 FYNNEI. The variable domain in full, completed from reference TRBV2 and TRBJ2-5, reads EPEVTQTPSHQVTQMGQEVILRCVPISNHLYFYWYRQILGQKVEFLVSFYNNEISEKSEIFDDQFSVERPDGSNFTLKIRSTKLEDSAMYFCASRDGVSQETQYFGPGTRLLVL.

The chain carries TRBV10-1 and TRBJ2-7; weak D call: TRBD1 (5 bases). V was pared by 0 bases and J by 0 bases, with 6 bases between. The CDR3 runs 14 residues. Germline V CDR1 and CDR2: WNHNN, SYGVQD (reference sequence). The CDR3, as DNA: TGCGCCAGCAGTGAGTCGACAGTCTCCTACGAGCAGTACTTC. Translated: CASSESTVSYEQYF.

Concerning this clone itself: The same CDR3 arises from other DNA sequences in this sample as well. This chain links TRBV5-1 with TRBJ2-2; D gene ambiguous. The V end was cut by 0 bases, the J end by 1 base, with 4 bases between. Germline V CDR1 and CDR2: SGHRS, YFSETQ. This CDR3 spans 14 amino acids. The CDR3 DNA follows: TGCGCCAGCAGCTTGGTAGGGAACACCGGGGAGCTGTTTTTT. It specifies CASSLVGNTGELFF.

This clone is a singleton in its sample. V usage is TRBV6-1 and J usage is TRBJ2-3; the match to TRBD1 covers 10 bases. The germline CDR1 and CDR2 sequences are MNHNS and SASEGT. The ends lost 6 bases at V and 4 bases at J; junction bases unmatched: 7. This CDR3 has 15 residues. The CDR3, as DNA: TGTGCCAGCAGAATGACAGGGGGCGTCGCAGATACGCAGTATTTT. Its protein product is CASRMTGGVADTQYF.

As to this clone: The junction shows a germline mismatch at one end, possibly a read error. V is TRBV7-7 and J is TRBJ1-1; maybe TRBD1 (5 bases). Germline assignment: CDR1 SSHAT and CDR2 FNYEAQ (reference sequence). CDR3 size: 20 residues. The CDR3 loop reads CASSLRRGEEGEDMNTEAFF. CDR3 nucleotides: TGTGCTAGCAGCTTAAGACGAGGGGAGGAGGGTGAGGACATGAACACTGAAGCTTTCTTT.

CDR3: CASSFVGGGNSPLHF. The CDR3, as DNA: TGTGCCAGCAGCTTTGTTGGAGGGGGAAATTCACCCCTCCACTTT. V usage is TRBV7-2 and J usage is TRBJ1-6; D may be TRBD1 (6 bases). The V end was cut by 3 bases, the J end by 7 bases, with 13 bases between. This CDR3 has 15 amino acids. Looked up from germline, CDR1 is SGHTA and CDR2 is FQGNSA.

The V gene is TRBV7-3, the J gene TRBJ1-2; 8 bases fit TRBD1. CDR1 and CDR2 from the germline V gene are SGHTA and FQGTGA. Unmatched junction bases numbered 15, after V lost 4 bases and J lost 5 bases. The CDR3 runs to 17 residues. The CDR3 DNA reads TGTGCCAGCAGCTCGGGACGAGGGGGACAGGAAAAATATGGCTACACCTTC. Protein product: CASSSGRGGQEKYGYTF. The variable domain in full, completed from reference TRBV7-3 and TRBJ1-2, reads GAGVSQTPSNKVTEKGKYVELRCDPISGHTALYWYRQSLGQGPEFLIYFQGTGAADDSGLPNDRFFAVRPEGSVSTLKIQRTERGDSAVYLCASSSGRGGQEKYGYTFGSGTRLTVV.

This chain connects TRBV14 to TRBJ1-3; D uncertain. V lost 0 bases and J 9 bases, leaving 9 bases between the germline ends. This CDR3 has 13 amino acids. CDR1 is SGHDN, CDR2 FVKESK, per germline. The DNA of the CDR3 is TGTGCCAGCAGCCAAGATTATCTCAGCACCATATATTTT. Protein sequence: CASSQDYLSTIYF.

CDR3 region: CASSSGTINTEAFF. CDR3 nucleotides: TGTGCCAGCAGCTCGGGCACTATCAACACTGAAGCTTTCTTT. The chain employs TRBV11-3 and TRBJ1-1; D is uncertain. The germline V and J ends were trimmed by 4 bases and 2 bases, with 11 bases remaining between them. The CDR3 runs 14 residues. Per the germline V gene, CDR1 is SGHNT and CDR2 is YENEEA.

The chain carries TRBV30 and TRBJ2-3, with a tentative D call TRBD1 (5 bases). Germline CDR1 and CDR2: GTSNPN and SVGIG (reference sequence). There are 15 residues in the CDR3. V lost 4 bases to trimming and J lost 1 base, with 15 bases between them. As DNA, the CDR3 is TGTGCCTGGACCTCGGGCAGGGTAGGCACAGATACGCAGTATTTT. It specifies CAWTSGRVGTDTQYF.

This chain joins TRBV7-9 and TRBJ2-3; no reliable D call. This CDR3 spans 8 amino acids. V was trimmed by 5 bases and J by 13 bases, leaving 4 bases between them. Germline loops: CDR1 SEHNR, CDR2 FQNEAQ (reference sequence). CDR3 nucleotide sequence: TGTGCCAGCAGCCGGAAGTATTTT. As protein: CASSRKYF.

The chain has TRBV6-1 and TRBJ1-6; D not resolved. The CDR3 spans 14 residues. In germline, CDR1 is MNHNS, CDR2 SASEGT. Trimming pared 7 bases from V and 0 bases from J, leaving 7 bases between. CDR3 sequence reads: CASIDSSYNSPLHF. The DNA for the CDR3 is TGTGCCAGCATCGATAGCTCCTATAATTCACCCCTCCACTTT.

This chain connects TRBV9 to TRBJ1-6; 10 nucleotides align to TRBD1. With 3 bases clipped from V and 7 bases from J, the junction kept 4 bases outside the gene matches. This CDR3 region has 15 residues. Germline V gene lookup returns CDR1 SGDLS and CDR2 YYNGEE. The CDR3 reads CASSAEDRGNSPLHF. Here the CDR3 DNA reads TGTGCCAGCAGCGCAGAGGACAGGGGGAATTCACCCCTCCACTTT.

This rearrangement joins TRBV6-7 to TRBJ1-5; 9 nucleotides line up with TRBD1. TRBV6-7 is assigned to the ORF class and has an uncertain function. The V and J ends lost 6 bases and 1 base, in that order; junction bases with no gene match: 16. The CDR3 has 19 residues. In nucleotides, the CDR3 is TGTGCCAGCAGGGTCCGGGACAGGGATTTCTTTCTAAGCAATCAGCCCCAGCATTTT. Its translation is CASRVRDRDFFLSNQPQHF.

This chain's CDR3 is CASSPSLKNTEAFF. The CDR3 DNA follows: TGTGCCAGCAGCCCTTCCCTCAAGAACACTGAAGCTTTCTTT. This chain links TRBV7-3 with TRBJ1-1; D unclear. CDR3 length: 14 amino acids. V was pared by 5 bases and J by 1 base, with 11 bases between. Germline CDR1 and CDR2: SGHTA and FQGTGA. The whole variable domain, remainder taken from reference TRBV7-3 and TRBJ1-1, is GAGVSQTPSNKVTEKGKYVELRCDPISGHTALYWYRQSLGQGPEFLIYFQGTGAADDSGLPNDRFFAVRPEGSVSTLKIQRTERGDSAVYLCASSPSLKNTEAFFGQGTRLTVV.

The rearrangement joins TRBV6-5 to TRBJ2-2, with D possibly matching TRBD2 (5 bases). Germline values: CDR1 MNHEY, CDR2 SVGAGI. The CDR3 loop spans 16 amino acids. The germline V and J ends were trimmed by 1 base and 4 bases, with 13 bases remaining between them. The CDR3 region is CASSYLSRGGTGELFF. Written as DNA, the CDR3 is TGTGCCAGCAGTTACTTGAGTCGGGGTGGCACCGGGGAGCTGTTTTTT.

The CDR3 reads CASSRGTGSNQPQHF. CDR3 bases: TGTGCCAGCAGCCGGGGGACAGGGAGCAATCAGCCCCAGCATTTT. This chain connects TRBV28 to TRBJ1-5, with 9 bases fitting TRBD1. In germline, CDR1 is MDHEN, CDR2 SYDVKM. The trim removed 6 bases at V and 1 base at J, leaving 4 bases unmatched. This CDR3 has 15 residues.

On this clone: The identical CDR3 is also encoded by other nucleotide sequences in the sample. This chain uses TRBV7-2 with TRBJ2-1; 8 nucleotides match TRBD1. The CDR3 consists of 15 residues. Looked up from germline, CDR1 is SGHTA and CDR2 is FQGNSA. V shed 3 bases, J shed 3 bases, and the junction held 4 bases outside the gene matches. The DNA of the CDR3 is TGTGCCAGCAGCTTCGGACAGGGTCTCTACAATGAGCAGTTCTTC. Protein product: CASSFGQGLYNEQFF.

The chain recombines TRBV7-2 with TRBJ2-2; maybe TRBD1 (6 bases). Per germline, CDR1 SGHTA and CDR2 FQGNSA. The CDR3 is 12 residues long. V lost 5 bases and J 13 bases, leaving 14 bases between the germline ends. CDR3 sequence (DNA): TGTGCCAGCAGCCTGACAGGACCTGGGCTGTTTTTT. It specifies CASSLTGPGLFF. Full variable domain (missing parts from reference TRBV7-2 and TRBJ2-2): GAGVSQSPSNKVTEKGKDVELRCDPISGHTALYWYRQSLGQGLEFLIYFQGNSAPDKSGLPSDRFSAERTGGSVSTLTIQRTQQEDSAVYLCASSLTGPGLFFGEGSRLTVL.

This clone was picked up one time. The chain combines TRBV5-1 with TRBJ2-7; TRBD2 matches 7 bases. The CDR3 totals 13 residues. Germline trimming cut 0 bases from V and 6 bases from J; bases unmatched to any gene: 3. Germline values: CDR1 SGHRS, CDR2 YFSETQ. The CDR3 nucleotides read TGCGCCAGCAGCTTGGGGCGGGAGTTCGAGCAGTACTTC. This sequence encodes CASSLGREFEQYF.

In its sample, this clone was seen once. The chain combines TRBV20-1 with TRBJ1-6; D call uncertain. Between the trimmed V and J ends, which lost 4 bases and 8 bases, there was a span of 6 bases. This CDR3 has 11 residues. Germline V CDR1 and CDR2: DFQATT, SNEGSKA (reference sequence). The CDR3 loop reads CSANPDSPLHF. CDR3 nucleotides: TGCAGTGCTAACCCTGATTCACCCCTCCACTTT.

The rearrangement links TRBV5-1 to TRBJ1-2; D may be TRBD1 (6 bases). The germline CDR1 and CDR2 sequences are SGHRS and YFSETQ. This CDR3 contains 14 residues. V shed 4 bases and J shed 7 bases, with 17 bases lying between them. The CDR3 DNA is TGCGCCAGCAGCCAGGGAGACAGGTCCGGTGGCTACACCTTC. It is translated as CASSQGDRSGGYTF.